This TCR beta chain was retrieved from a study of cytomegalovirus exposure and HLA in healthy donors. These donors counted as nominally healthy when sampled, but unrecorded immune exposures were likely. The PCR was carried out with 60 Vbeta primers and 13 Jbeta primers. This table comes from immunoSEQ multiplex PCR, and its TCRdb copy is limited to in-frame clones, with some not included. In the table there are approximately 110,000 clones, roughly two thirds of which are singletons. The CDR3 has 15 residues. V shed 6 bases and J 2 bases; nucleotides not matched to a gene: 6. The V gene's germline CDR1 is SEHNR and CDR2 FQNEAQ (reference sequence).

The receptor comes from a man aged 25 to 45 in good health and CMV-seronegative. The chain recombines TRBV7-9 with TRBJ1-4, with 7 bases that match TRBD1. The sample comprised PBMCs. The CDR3 DNA is TGTGCCAGCAGACCGCCGGGACAGACTAATGAAAAACTGTTTTTT. Amino acids: CASRPPGQTNEKLFF.